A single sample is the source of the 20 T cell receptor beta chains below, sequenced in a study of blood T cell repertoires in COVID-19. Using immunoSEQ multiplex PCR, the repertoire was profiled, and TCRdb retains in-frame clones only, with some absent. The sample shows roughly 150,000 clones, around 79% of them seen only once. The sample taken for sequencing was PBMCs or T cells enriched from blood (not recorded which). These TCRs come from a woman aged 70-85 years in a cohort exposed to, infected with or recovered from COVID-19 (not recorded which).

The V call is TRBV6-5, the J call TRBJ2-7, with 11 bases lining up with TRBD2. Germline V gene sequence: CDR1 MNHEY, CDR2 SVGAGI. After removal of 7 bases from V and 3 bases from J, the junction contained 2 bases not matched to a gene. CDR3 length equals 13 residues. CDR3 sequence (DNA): TGTGCCAGCAAACTAGCGGGAGACTACGAGCAGTACTTC. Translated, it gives CASKLAGDYEQYF.

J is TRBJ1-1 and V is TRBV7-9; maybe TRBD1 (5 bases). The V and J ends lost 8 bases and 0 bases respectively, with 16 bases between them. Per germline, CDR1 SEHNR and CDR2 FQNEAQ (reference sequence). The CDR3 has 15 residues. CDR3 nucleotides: TGTGCCAGCGCCCTGGGGGGGACCTTGAACACTGAAGCTTTCTTT. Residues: CASALGGTLNTEAFF.

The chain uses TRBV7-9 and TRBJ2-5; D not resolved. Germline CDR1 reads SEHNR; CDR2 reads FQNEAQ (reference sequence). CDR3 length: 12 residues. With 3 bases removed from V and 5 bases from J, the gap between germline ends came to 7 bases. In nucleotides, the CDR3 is TGTGCCAGCAGCTTGGTCGCGGAGACCCAGTACTTC. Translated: CASSLVAETQYF.

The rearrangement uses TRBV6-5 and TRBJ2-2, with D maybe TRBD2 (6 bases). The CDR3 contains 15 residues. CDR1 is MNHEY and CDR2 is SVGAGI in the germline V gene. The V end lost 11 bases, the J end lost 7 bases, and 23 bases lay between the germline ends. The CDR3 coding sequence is TGTGCCGTATCGTCGGGAGATGGTCGGGGCGGGGAGCTGTTTTTT. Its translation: CAVSSGDGRGGELFF.

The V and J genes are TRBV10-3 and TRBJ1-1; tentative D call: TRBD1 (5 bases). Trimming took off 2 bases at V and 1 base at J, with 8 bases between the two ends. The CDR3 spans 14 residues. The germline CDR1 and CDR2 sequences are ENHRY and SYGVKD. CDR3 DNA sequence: TGTGCCATCAGTGAGGACAGATCGAACACTGAAGCTTTCTTT. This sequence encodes CAISEDRSNTEAFF.

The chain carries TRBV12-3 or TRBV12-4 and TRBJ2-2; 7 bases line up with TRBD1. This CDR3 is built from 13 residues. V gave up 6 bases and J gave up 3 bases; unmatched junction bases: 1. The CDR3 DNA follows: TGTGCCAGCAGGGGACAGTACACCGGGGAGCTGTTTTTT. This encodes CASRGQYTGELFF.

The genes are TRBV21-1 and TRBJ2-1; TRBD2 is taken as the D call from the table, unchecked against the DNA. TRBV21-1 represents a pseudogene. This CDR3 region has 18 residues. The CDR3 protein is CASSPGGSGTPSYNEQFF. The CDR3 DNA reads TGTGCCAGCAGCCCTGGGGGTAGCGGGACCCCCTCCTACAATGAGCAGTTCTTC.

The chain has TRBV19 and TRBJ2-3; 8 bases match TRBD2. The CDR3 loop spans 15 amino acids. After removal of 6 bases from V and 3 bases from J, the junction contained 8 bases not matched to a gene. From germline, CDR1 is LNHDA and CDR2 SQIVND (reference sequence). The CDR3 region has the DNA TGTGCCAGTAGGTTGGCGGGAGGACTAACAGATACGCAGTATTTT. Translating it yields CASRLAGGLTDTQYF.

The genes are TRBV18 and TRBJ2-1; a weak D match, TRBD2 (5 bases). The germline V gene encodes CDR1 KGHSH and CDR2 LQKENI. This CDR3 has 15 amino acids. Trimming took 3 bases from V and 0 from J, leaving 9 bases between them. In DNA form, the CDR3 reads TGTGCCAGCTCACCGGGCCGGGGCTCCTACAATGAGCAGTTCTTC. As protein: CASSPGRGSYNEQFF.

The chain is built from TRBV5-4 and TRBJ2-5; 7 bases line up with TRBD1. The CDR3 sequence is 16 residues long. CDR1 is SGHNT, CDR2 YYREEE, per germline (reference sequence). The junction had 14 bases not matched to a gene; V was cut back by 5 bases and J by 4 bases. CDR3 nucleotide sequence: TGTGCCAGCAGGGTGGCCTCTAACAGGGGACGAGAGACCCAGTACTTC. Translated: CASRVASNRGRETQYF.

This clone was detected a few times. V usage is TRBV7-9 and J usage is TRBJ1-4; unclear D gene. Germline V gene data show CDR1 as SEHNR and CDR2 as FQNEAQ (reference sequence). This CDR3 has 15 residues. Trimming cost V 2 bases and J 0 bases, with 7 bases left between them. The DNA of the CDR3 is TGTGCCAGCAGCTTAACGAGCGCAACTAATGAAAAACTGTTTTTT. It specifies CASSLTSATNEKLFF.

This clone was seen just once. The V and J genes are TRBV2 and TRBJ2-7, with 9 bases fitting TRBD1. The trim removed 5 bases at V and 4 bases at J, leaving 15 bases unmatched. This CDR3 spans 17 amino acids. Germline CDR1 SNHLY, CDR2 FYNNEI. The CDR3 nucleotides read TGTGCCAGCAGTACCCTCAACCCCCGACAGGGGGTATACGAGCAGTACTTC. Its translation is CASSTLNPRQGVYEQYF.

CDR3 sequence reads: CAIKGQGSEAFF. CDR3 coding DNA: TGTGCCATCAAAGGACAGGGCTCCGAAGCTTTCTTT. The chain recombines TRBV10-3 with TRBJ1-1; 8 bases agree with TRBD1. The V segment lost 7 bases and the J segment 8 bases; nucleotides outside the gene matches: 6. Germline V gene sequence: CDR1 ENHRY, CDR2 SYGVKD. The CDR3 sequence is 12 residues long.

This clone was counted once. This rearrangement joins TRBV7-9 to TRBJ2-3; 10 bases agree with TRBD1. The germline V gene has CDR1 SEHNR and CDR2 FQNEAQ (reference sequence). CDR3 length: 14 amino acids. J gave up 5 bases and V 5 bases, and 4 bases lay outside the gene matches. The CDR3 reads CASSQGQGKDTQYF. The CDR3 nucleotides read TGTGCCAGCAGCCAGGGACAGGGGAAAGATACGCAGTATTTT.

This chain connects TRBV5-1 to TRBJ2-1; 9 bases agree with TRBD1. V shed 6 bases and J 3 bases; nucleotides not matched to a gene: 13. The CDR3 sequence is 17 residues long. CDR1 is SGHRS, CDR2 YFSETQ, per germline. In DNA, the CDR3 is TGCGCCAGCAAAAGGGACAGGGTCAGTAGGATCTACAATGAGCAGTTCTTC. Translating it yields CASKRDRVSRIYNEQFF.

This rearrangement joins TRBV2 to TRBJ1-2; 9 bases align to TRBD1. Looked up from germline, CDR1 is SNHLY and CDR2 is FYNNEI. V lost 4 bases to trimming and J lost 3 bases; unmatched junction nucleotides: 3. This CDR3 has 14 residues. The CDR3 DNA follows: TGTGCCAGCAGTGCCGGACAGGGGTACTATGGCTACACCTTC. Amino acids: CASSAGQGYYGYTF.

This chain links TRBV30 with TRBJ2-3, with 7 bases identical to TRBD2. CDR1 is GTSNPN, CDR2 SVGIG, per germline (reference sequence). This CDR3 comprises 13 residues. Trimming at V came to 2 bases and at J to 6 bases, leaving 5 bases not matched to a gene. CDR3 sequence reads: CAWSQRRGDTQYF. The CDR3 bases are TGTGCCTGGAGTCAGAGGCGGGGGGATACGCAGTATTTT. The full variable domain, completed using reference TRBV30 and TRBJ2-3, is SQTIHQWPATLVQPVGSPLSLECTVEGTSNPNLYWYRQAAGRGLQLLFYSVGIGQISSEVPQNLSASRPQDRQFILSSKKLLLSDSGFYLCAWSQRRGDTQYFGPGTRLTVL.

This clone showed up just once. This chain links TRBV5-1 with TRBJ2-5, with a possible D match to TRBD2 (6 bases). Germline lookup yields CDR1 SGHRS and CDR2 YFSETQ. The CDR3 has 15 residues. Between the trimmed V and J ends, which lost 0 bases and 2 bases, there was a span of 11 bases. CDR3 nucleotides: TGCGCCAGCAGCTTGGGGCCGGGGGTTCAAGAGACCCAGTACTTC. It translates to CASSLGPGVQETQYF.

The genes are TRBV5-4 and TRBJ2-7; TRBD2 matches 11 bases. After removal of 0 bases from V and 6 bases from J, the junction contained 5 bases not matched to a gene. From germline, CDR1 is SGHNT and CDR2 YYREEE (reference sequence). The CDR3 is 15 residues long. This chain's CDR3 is CASSLALSGRVEQYF. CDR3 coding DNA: TGTGCCAGCAGCTTGGCCCTTAGCGGGAGGGTCGAGCAGTACTTC.

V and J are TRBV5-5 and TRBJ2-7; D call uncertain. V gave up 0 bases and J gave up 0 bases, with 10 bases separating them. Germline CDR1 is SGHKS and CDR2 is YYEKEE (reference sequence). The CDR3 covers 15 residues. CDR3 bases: TGTGCCAGCAGCTTGGGCCCGTCTAGCTCCTACGAGCAGTACTTC. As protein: CASSLGPSSSYEQYF. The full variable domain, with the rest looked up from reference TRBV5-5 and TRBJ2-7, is DAGVTQSPTHLIKTRGQQVTLRCSPISGHKSVSWYQQVLGQGPQFIFQYYEKEERGRGNFPDRFSARQFPNYSSELNVNALLLGDSALYLCASSLGPSSSYEQYFGPGTRLTVT.